This T cell receptor (beta chain) stems from a study of T cell repertoires in cytomegalovirus infection. Study background: Shared public TCR beta signatures pointed to both CMV infection and a matching HLA type.

TCRdb analysed the reads with MiXCR anew, one entry per CDR3 protein. The sample includes about 400,000 distinct CDR3 sequences, around a sixth of them seen just once. V trimming: 3 bases; J trimming: 0 bases; junction bases outside the gene matches: 5. The CDR3 spans 16 residues. With respect to this clonotype: What it recognizes is unknown.

Regarding the study as a whole: Summed frequency of shared TCR beta families picked out CMV carriers who also had the relevant HLA. It was HLA-C-restricted CMV-specific TCR beta clonotypes that dominated the response ex vivo.

The sample was PBMCs. This chain connects TRBV12-3 or TRBV12-4 to TRBJ2-3; 8 positions match TRBD2. The receptor was derived from a human donor in good health (CMV status not recorded). Some clones in this sample may be carry-over from other donors' samples. The CDR3 DNA reads as TGTGCCAGCAGTTTTCCGCTAGCGGGCAGCACAGATACGCAGTATTTT. Protein sequence: CASSFPLAGSTDTQYF.